This is a list of T cell receptor beta chains from one sample in a study of blood T cell repertoires in COVID-19. Profiling relied on immunoSEQ multiplex PCR, and the TCRdb table lists in-frame clones only, not all of them. Altogether fewer than 300,000 clones are present, 80% to 90% being singletons, with the ten largest covering 4% to 4.5%. The sample taken for sequencing was PBMCs or T cells enriched from blood (not recorded which). These receptors originate from a woman aged 30 to 39 who had recovered from COVID-19. The CDR3 runs from the conserved cysteine through the conserved F or W. D genes are given only for firm matches. Only part of the rows carry a size: once, few, many, or a class if the clone is expanded.

D: .
size: once
V: TRBV25-1
J: TRBJ1-2
length: 12
CDR3: CASSGGARGYTF
DNA: TGTGCCAGCTCGGGGGGAGCGCGTGGCTACACCTTC

D: TRBD2
size: once
V: TRBV12-5
J: TRBJ2-2
length: 15
CDR3: CASGLIAGDTGELFF
DNA: TGTGCTAGTGGTTTAATAGCGGGAGACACCGGGGAGCTGTTTTTT

D: .
size: .
V: TRBV27
J: TRBJ2-1
length: 13
CDR3: CASSLTSHNEQFF
DNA: TGTGCCAGCAGTTTAACATCCCACAATGAGCAGTTCTTC

D: TRBD2
size: .
V: TRBV5-1
J: TRBJ2-3
length: 16
CDR3: CASSRAGTIPADTQYF
DNA: TGCGCCAGCTCAAGAGCCGGGACTATTCCCGCAGATACGCAGTATTTT

D: .
size: .
V: TRBV4-1
J: TRBJ1-6
length: 13
CDR3: CASSQVTGSPLHF
DNA: TGCGCCAGCAGCCAAGTCACGGGTTCACCCCTCCACTTT

D: .
size: few
V: TRBV19
J: TRBJ1-1
length: 15
CDR3: CATSLAGGAGTEAFF
DNA: TGTGCCACTTCGTTGGCAGGTGGGGCAGGTACTGAAGCTTTCTTT

D: TRBD2
size: .
V: TRBV11-2
J: TRBJ2-2
length: 15
CDR3: CASSLTSGISGELFF
DNA: TGTGCCAGCAGCTTAACTAGCGGGATTTCCGGGGAGCTGTTTTTT

D: .
size: .
V: TRBV2
J: TRBJ1-2
length: 14
CDR3: CASSTDIPLEGYTF
DNA: TGTGCCAGCTCGACAGATATCCCGCTCGAGGGCTACACCTTC

D: .
size: .
V: TRBV3-1/TRBV3-2
J: TRBJ1-1
length: 15
CDR3: CASSQSGQPNTEAFF
DNA: TGTGCCAGCAGCCAATCGGGACAACCGAACACTGAAGCTTTCTTT

D: .
size: .
V: TRBV5-8
J: TRBJ2-1
length: 15
CDR3: CASSVSGSSYNEQFF
DNA: TGTGCCAGCAGCGTCTCAGGCTCTTCCTACAATGAGCAGTTCTTC

D: TRBD1
size: .
V: TRBV18
J: TRBJ1-1
length: 16
CDR3: CASSQGTGDVNTEAFF
DNA: TGTGCCAGCTCACAAGGGACAGGCGACGTTAACACTGAAGCTTTCTTT

D: .
size: .
V: TRBV5-4
J: TRBJ2-2
length: 14
CDR3: CASSLTGNTGELFF
DNA: TGTGCCAGCAGCTTGACGGGGAACACCGGGGAGCTGTTTTTT

D: TRBD1
size: .
V: TRBV30
J: TRBJ1-1
length: 14
CDR3: CAFGTGVMNTEAFF
DNA: TGTGCCTTTGGGACAGGGGTTATGAACACTGAAGCTTTCTTT

D: TRBD1
size: .
V: TRBV5-6
J: TRBJ1-2
length: 15
CDR3: CASSSGQGSNYGYTF
DNA: TGTGCCAGCAGCTCGGGACAGGGGAGTAACTATGGCTACACCTTC

D: TRBD1
size: few
V: TRBV2
J: TRBJ2-3
length: 15
CDR3: CASSEMTGSTDTQYF
DNA: TGTGCCAGCAGTGAGATGACAGGGAGCACAGATACGCAGTATTTT

D: TRBD1
size: .
V: TRBV20-1
J: TRBJ2-7
length: 11
CDR3: CSARDRNEQYF
DNA: TGCAGTGCCAGGGACAGGAACGAGCAGTACTTC

D: .
size: .
V: TRBV27
J: TRBJ2-1
length: 14
CDR3: CASSLEGPDNEQFF
DNA: TGTGCCAGCAGTTTGGAGGGCCCCGACAATGAGCAGTTCTTC

D: .
size: .
V: TRBV20-1
J: TRBJ2-7
length: 14
CDR3: CSASRQVFSYEQYF
DNA: TGCAGTGCTAGTCGGCAGGTTTTCTCCTACGAGCAGTACTTC

D: .
size: .
V: TRBV11-3
J: TRBJ2-2
length: 12
CDR3: CASSPSRGELFF
DNA: TGTGCCAGCAGCCCTTCCCGCGGGGAGCTGTTTTTT

D: TRBD1
size: .
V: TRBV18
J: TRBJ2-7
length: 13
CDR3: CASEKGQGYEQYF
DNA: TGTGCCAGCGAAAAGGGACAGGGGTACGAGCAGTACTTC

D: .
size: .
V: TRBV5-1
J: TRBJ2-5
length: 13
CDR3: CASSSLSGETQYF
DNA: TGCGCCAGCAGTTCGCTCTCCGGGGAGACCCAGTACTTC

D: TRBD1
size: .
V: TRBV28
J: TRBJ1-2
length: 16
CDR3: CASSLNFRTGDYGYTF
DNA: TGTGCCAGCAGTTTAAATTTTCGGACAGGGGATTATGGCTACACCTTC

D: TRBD1
size: .
V: TRBV24-1
J: TRBJ1-1
length: 15
CDR3: CATSDHRGERTEAFF
DNA: TGTGCCACCAGTGATCACAGGGGCGAGAGGACTGAAGCTTTCTTT

D: TRBD1
size: .
V: TRBV30
J: TRBJ2-7
length: 14
CDR3: CAWSPHGTAYEQYF
DNA: TGTGCCTGGAGTCCCCACGGGACAGCCTACGAGCAGTACTTC

D: .
size: .
V: TRBV5-1
J: TRBJ1-1
length: 16
CDR3: CASSLVRVGGNTEAFF
DNA: TGCGCCAGCAGCTTGGTCCGTGTGGGGGGGAACACTGAAGCTTTCTTT

D: TRBD2
size: .
V: TRBV19
J: TRBJ2-7
length: 16
CDR3: CASGTSGGLRDYEQYF
DNA: TGTGCCAGTGGGACTAGCGGGGGCCTCAGGGACTACGAGCAGTACTTC

D: .
size: .
V: TRBV5-1
J: TRBJ2-3
length: 13
CDR3: CASSLVLADTQYF
DNA: TGCGCCAGCAGCTTGGTCCTAGCAGATACGCAGTATTTT

D: TRBD2
size: .
V: TRBV19
J: TRBJ2-1
length: 19
CDR3: CASSPLGLAGGGSYNEQFF
DNA: TGTGCCAGTAGTCCGTTGGGACTAGCGGGGGGAGGGTCCTACAATGAGCAGTTCTTC

D: TRBD1
size: .
V: TRBV29-1
J: TRBJ1-3
length: 13
CDR3: CSIGTGSGNTIYF
DNA: TGCAGCATAGGGACAGGCTCGGGAAACACCATATATTTT

D: .
size: .
V: TRBV5-4
J: TRBJ2-5
length: 16
CDR3: CASSLKTGRGQETQYF
DNA: TGTGCCAGCAGCTTGAAAACAGGGAGAGGCCAAGAGACCCAGTACTTC

D: .
size: .
V: TRBV5-1
J: TRBJ2-5
length: 14
CDR3: CASSLGAAQETQYF
DNA: TGCGCCAGCAGCTTGGGGGCAGCACAAGAGACCCAGTACTTC

D: .
size: .
V: TRBV28
J: TRBJ1-6
length: 13
CDR3: CASSFRDGSPLHF
DNA: TGTGCCAGCAGTTTCCGGGATGGTTCACCCCTCCACTTT

D: TRBD1
size: .
V: TRBV16
J: TRBJ1-1
length: 18
CDR3: CASSQSYGPTGGQTEAFF
DNA: TGTGCCAGCAGCCAATCCTACGGGCCGACAGGGGGTCAGACTGAAGCTTTCTTT

D: TRBD2
size: .
V: TRBV18
J: TRBJ2-5
length: 16
CDR3: CASSPGLAVNQETQYF
DNA: TGTGCCAGCTCACCCGGACTAGCGGTAAACCAAGAGACCCAGTACTTC

D: TRBD2
size: .
V: TRBV5-1
J: TRBJ2-1
length: 16
CDR3: CASSLEWRERYNEQFF
DNA: TGCGCCAGCAGCTTGGAATGGCGGGAGAGGTACAATGAGCAGTTCTTC

D: .
size: .
V: TRBV7-2
J: TRBJ2-3
length: 14
CDR3: CASSFQVGGDTQYF
DNA: TGTGCCAGCAGCTTCCAGGTTGGGGGGGATACGCAGTATTTT

D: TRBD1
size: .
V: TRBV29-1
J: TRBJ1-4
length: 15
CDR3: CSVAEGATTNEKLFF
DNA: TGCAGCGTTGCGGAGGGGGCGACAACTAATGAAAAACTGTTTTTT

D: .
size: .
V: TRBV14
J: TRBJ2-2
length: 16
CDR3: CASSQVETPNTGELFF
DNA: TGTGCCAGCAGCCAAGTCGAAACACCAAACACCGGGGAGCTGTTTTTT

D: TRBD1
size: .
V: TRBV28
J: TRBJ1-5
length: 19
CDR3: CASSLSLDRGVRSNQPQHF
DNA: TGTGCCAGCAGTTTATCCTTGGACAGGGGAGTTCGGAGCAATCAGCCCCAGCATTTT

D: .
size: .
V: TRBV24-1
J: TRBJ2-2
length: 17
CDR3: CATSDAFARVPTGELFF
DNA: TGTGCCACCAGTGATGCCTTCGCGAGGGTACCCACCGGGGAGCTGTTTTTT

D: .
size: .
V: TRBV25-1
J: TRBJ1-2
length: 13
CDR3: CASGGIQNYGYTF
DNA: TGTGCCAGCGGAGGGATCCAGAACTATGGCTACACCTTC

D: .
size: once
V: TRBV6-5
J: TRBJ2-3
length: 15
CDR3: CASSRSRFSTDTQYF
DNA: TGTGCCAGCAGTCGGTCCAGGTTTAGCACAGATACGCAGTATTTT

D: TRBD1
size: .
V: TRBV19
J: TRBJ2-1
length: 15
CDR3: CASTAGTGSYNEQFF
DNA: TGTGCCAGTACCGCCGGGACAGGGTCCTACAATGAGCAGTTCTTC

D: TRBD1
size: few
V: TRBV6-5
J: TRBJ1-4
length: 14
CDR3: CASKQGGPREKLFF
DNA: TGTGCCAGCAAACAAGGGGGCCCAAGGGAAAAACTGTTTTTT

D: .
size: .
V: TRBV29-1
J: TRBJ1-1
length: 12
CDR3: CSVNIGATEAFF
DNA: TGCAGCGTTAATATCGGAGCTACTGAAGCTTTCTTT

D: .
size: once
V: TRBV3-1/TRBV3-2
J: TRBJ1-1
length: 17
CDR3: CASSQQLQGGMGTEAFF
DNA: TGTGCCAGCAGCCAACAGCTGCAGGGAGGAATGGGTACTGAAGCTTTCTTT

D: TRBD2
size: .
V: TRBV10-2
J: TRBJ2-3
length: 16
CDR3: CASNEGLAGITDTQYF
DNA: TGCGCCAGCAATGAGGGACTAGCGGGGATCACAGATACGCAGTATTTT

D: TRBD1
size: once
V: TRBV7-9
J: TRBJ1-6
length: 17
CDR3: CASSLGQGINDNSPLHF
DNA: TGTGCCAGCAGCTTAGGACAGGGGATCAACGATAATTCACCCCTCCACTTT

D: TRBD2
size: .
V: TRBV6-6
J: TRBJ2-3
length: 14
CDR3: CASRTSGVMDTQYF
DNA: TGTGCCAGCAGGACTAGCGGGGTGATGGATACGCAGTATTTT

D: TRBD1
size: once
V: TRBV15
J: TRBJ1-5
length: 18
CDR3: CATSPLQRDRGGNQPQHF
DNA: TGTGCCACCAGCCCACTTCAAAGGGACAGGGGTGGCAATCAGCCCCAGCATTTT

D: TRBD2
size: medium-sized
V: TRBV28
J: TRBJ2-2
length: 17
CDR3: CASSQAQSGRVGGELFF
DNA: TGTGCCAGCAGTCAGGCTCAGAGCGGGAGGGTTGGCGGGGAGCTGTTTTTT